Listed below are T cell receptor beta chains from one sample, sequenced in a study of CD8 T cells in Susac syndrome. From the immunoSEQ multiplex PCR reads, TCRdb called clonotypes with MiXCR, one entry per CDR3 protein. The data contain 180,000 or so distinct CDR3 sequences, almost 96% of them singletons. Sequenced material: CD4+ T cells from PBMCs. The receptors shown here come from a human donor with multiple sclerosis. Both conserved end residues are part of each CDR3. The D gene is left open where the match is weak. Expanded clones are given a class, and other clones once, few, many or no size at all.

D	size	V	J	DNA	CDR3
TRBD1	-	TRBV29-1	TRBJ2-5	TGCAGCGTTGTCCAGGGGGCGATTACGCAAGAGACCCAGTACTTC	CSVVQGAITQETQYF
-	-	TRBV30	TRBJ1-1	TGTGCCTGGATCTCCGGGGGGACCACTGAAGCTTTCTTT	CAWISGGTTEAFF
-	-	TRBV3-1	TRBJ1-2	TGTGCCAGCAGCCAAGGGGTTTACTATGGCTACACCTTC	CASSQGVYYGYTF
-	-	TRBV29-1	TRBJ1-1	TGCAGCGTTGATGTACAGAACACTGAAGCTTTCTTT	CSVDVQNTEAFF
-	-	TRBV7-9	TRBJ2-3	TGTGCCAGCAGCCGGATCGGGACGGCCAAAGCAGATACGCAGTATTTT	CASSRIGTAKADTQYF
TRBD1	-	TRBV29-1	TRBJ1-1	TGCAGCGTTTCGACAGGGACGGGGACTGAAGCTTTCTTT	CSVSTGTGTEAFF
-	-	TRBV20-1	TRBJ1-2	TGCAGTGCTAGAGGAGGGGTGGAGATCTATGGCTACACCTTC	CSARGGVEIYGYTF
TRBD1	-	TRBV30	TRBJ2-3	TGTGCCTGGAGTCCGGACAGGGGCACAGATACGCAGTATTTT	CAWSPDRGTDTQYF
-	-	TRBV11-1	TRBJ2-6	TGTGCCAGCAGCTTAGGCCTCTCTCAAGTCTCTGGGGCCAACGTCCTGACTTTC	CASSLGLSQVSGANVLTF
TRBD2	-	TRBV20-1	TRBJ2-5	TGCAGTGCTAGGGCGGGGGGCCTTCCAGGGACCCAGTACTTC	CSARAGGLPGTQYF
TRBD1	once	TRBV3-1	TRBJ1-6	TGTGCCAGTCAGACAGGGGGTGATTCACCCCTCCACTTT	CASQTGGDSPLHF
-	-	TRBV2	TRBJ2-3	TGTGCCAGCACTCCGGTCACCTCCACAGATACGCAGTATTTT	CASTPVTSTDTQYF
TRBD2	-	TRBV9	TRBJ2-3	TGTGCCAGCAGCGTAGGAGCTAGCGGGGGAGGCACAGATACGCAGTATTTT	CASSVGASGGGTDTQYF
TRBD1	-	TRBV30	TRBJ1-1	TGTGCCTGGAGTGGGGGAGGGACAGGACAAGCTTTCTTT	CAWSGGGTGQAFF
TRBD1	-	TRBV4-1	TRBJ1-5	TGCGCCAGCAGCCAAGAGGCTCGGACAGGGGGCGTTCAGCCCCAGCATTTT	CASSQEARTGGVQPQHF
-	once	TRBV12-3/TRBV12-4	TRBJ1-4	TGTGCCAGCAGTCCCCTGGGGGGAAAACTGTTTTTT	CASSPLGGKLFF
-	-	TRBV4-3	TRBJ1-2	TGCGCCAGCAGCCACCTGATGAATGGTGGGTTGATCGGTAATGGCTACACCTTC	CASSHLMNGGLIGNGYTF
-	-	TRBV7-9	TRBJ1-1	TGTGCCAGCAGCCCCAAGGGAGAGAACACTGAAGCTTTCTTT	CASSPKGENTEAFF
TRBD2	-	TRBV7-8	TRBJ2-3	TGTGCCAGCAGCATATGGACTAGCGGGATCACAGATACGCAGTATTTT	CASSIWTSGITDTQYF
TRBD2	-	TRBV29-1	TRBJ2-5	TGCAGCGTCGGACTAGCGGTCCAAGAGACCCAGTACTTC	CSVGLAVQETQYF
-	-	TRBV3-1	TRBJ2-1	TGTGCCAGCAGCGATCGGGGGCGTGGGTTCTTC	CASSDRGRGFF
TRBD2	once	TRBV3-1	TRBJ2-7	TGTGCCAGCAGCCAAGCGGGACTAGCACACGAGCAGTACTTC	CASSQAGLAHEQYF
-	-	TRBV7-2	TRBJ1-1	TGTGCCAGCAGCTTAGTAGTTGGCGGTAGCCAAGCTTTCTTT	CASSLVVGGSQAFF
-	-	TRBV28	TRBJ2-1	TGTGCCAGCAGTCCGGCAGGGTGGGCTTTAGAATCGATCTTC	CASSPAGWALESIF
TRBD1	-	TRBV30	TRBJ2-7	TGTGCCTGGAGTGTACAGGGGGGTTACGAGCAGTACTTC	CAWSVQGGYEQYF
-	-	TRBV20-1	TRBJ1-5	TGCAGTGCCCTAGGGAACAGCCTTACTAGCAATCAGCCCCAGCATTTT	CSALGNSLTSNQPQHF
-	-	TRBV3-1	TRBJ2-7	TGTGCCAGCAGCCCCAGAGGGGAGCGCTACGAGCAGTACTTC	CASSPRGERYEQYF
TRBD2	-	TRBV20-1	TRBJ2-1	TGCAGTGCGGGGACTAGCGGGGTCTACAATGAGCAGTTCTTC	CSAGTSGVYNEQFF
-	once	TRBV19	TRBJ1-2	TGTGCCAGTAGTATAGTCTCCTATGGCTACACCTTC	CASSIVSYGYTF
-	once	TRBV27	TRBJ1-1	TGTGCCAGCAGTTTCTTAAGGGGGGCTAGAGCTTTCTTT	CASSFLRGARAFF
TRBD1	-	TRBV30	TRBJ1-2	TGTGCCTGGAGTGTACAGAAGGGGGCAGGTGGCTACACCTTC	CAWSVQKGAGGYTF
TRBD1	-	TRBV20-1	TRBJ1-1	TGCAGTGCTAGTGGGACAGGGACGAACACTGAAGCTTTCTTT	CSASGTGTNTEAFF
-	few	TRBV12-3/TRBV12-4	TRBJ1-1	TGTGCCAGCAGTTTAGCGGGCATTGCTGAAGCTTTCTTT	CASSLAGIAEAFF
-	-	TRBV12-3/TRBV12-4	TRBJ1-1	TGTGCCAGCAGTTTAAGGGTGGGAAGAGCTGAAGCTTTCTTT	CASSLRVGRAEAFF
TRBD1	-	TRBV12-3/TRBV12-4	TRBJ2-2	TGTGCCAGCAGCTACCTAGACAGGGGCGGGGAGCTGTTTTTT	CASSYLDRGGELFF
TRBD2	-	TRBV3-1	TRBJ2-3	TGTGCCAGCAGCCAAGTGGGACTAGCGGCCGTCACAGATACGCAGTATTTT	CASSQVGLAAVTDTQYF
TRBD2	once	TRBV30	TRBJ2-5	TGTGCCTGGATCCCGGGGGGGCCGGGGACCCAGTACTTC	CAWIPGGPGTQYF
-	-	TRBV9	TRBJ1-2	TGTGCCAGCAGCGTAGAGGGTGATCCTAACTATGGCTACACCTTC	CASSVEGDPNYGYTF
-	-	TRBV7-2	TRBJ2-1	TGTGCCAGCAGCGTCCCCAAGGGCTCCTACAATGAGCAGTTCTTC	CASSVPKGSYNEQFF
-	once	TRBV20-1	TRBJ1-4	TGCAGTGCCTTGATGAGTGGGGGTGAAAAACTGTTTTTT	CSALMSGGEKLFF
-	once	TRBV6-5	TRBJ1-5	TGTGCCACTCGAGGGTTTTCCGATCAGCCCCAGCATTTT	CATRGFSDQPQHF
-	-	TRBV25-1	TRBJ2-7	TGTGCCAGCAGTGTCACCGGGACCCAACGGGGGCAGTACTTC	CASSVTGTQRGQYF
-	-	TRBV29-1	TRBJ2-1	TGCAGCGTCTTCAACAATGAGCAGTTCTTC	CSVFNNEQFF
-	-	TRBV29-1	TRBJ2-7	TGCAGCGTTGAAGAGTCGGCGGGCACCTACGAGCAGTACTTC	CSVEESAGTYEQYF
-	-	TRBV7-9	TRBJ2-7	TGTGCCAGCAGCTTGTTAAGTCCCGGCGAGCAGTACTTC	CASSLLSPGEQYF
-	few	TRBV12-3/TRBV12-4	TRBJ1-5	TGTGCCAGCAGTTTCACGGGCAATCAGCCCCAGCATTTT	CASSFTGNQPQHF
-	-	TRBV9	TRBJ2-3	TGTGCCAGCAGCGTAAGTGGTGCTAGCACAGATACGCAGTATTTT	CASSVSGASTDTQYF
-	-	TRBV30	TRBJ1-3	TGTGCCTGGAGTGTATGGGGGGTCACCAACACCATATATTTT	CAWSVWGVTNTIYF
-	-	TRBV14	TRBJ1-1	TGTGCCAGCAGCCAAGGGATAGGCACTACTACGGGGGCTTTCTTT	CASSQGIGTTTGAFF
-	-	TRBV6-6	TRBJ1-6	TGTGCCAGCAGCGAAACCAGGGGTTCACCCCTCCACTTT	CASSETRGSPLHF
-	-	TRBV2	TRBJ1-2	TGTGCCAGCAGCCAAGCGGCAGGGGCAGGTGGCTACACCTTC	CASSQAAGAGGYTF
-	-	TRBV20-1	TRBJ2-1	TGCAGTGCTAGAGCAGGGTCCTACAATGAGCAGTTCTTC	CSARAGSYNEQFF
-	-	TRBV29-1	TRBJ2-3	TGCAGCGTTGCAGGGGAAAGGAGAGATACGCAGTATTTT	CSVAGERRDTQYF
-	-	TRBV28	TRBJ1-2	TGTGCCAGCAATGCAAATAACTATGGCTACACCTTC	CASNANNYGYTF